This T cell receptor beta chain was retrieved from a study of T cell changes during pregnancy in multiple sclerosis. J was trimmed by 6 bases and V by 1 base; bases with no gene match: 4. The CDR3 totals 14 residues. Germline CDR1 reads SGHVS; CDR2 reads FQNEAQ. Generated by immunoSEQ multiplex PCR, the TCRdb table keeps only in-frame clones and is missing some. The sample shows 25,000 to 35,000 clones, approximately 90% of them seen only once. This clone was recorded once. The sample in question was CD8+ T cells from peripheral blood mononuclear cells, obtained in the second trimester of pregnancy. The V gene is TRBV7-8, the J gene TRBJ2-3; 7 bases match TRBD1. This TCR was sampled from a female donor with multiple sclerosis, enrolled in a pregnancy study. The CDR3 reads CASSLEQGSDTQYF. The DNA of the CDR3 is TGTGCCAGCAGCTTAGAACAGGGGTCCGATACGCAGTATTTT.